In its sample, the clone carrying this T cell receptor (beta chain) was seen many times. Its matching antigen is unknown. This sample is drawn from a study of T cell clones after liver transplantation. Study-wide context: TCRbeta sequencing after a pre-transplant mixed lymphocyte reaction identified graft-donor-reactive clones, later tracked in post-transplant blood. Apart from three HCV-positive recipients, transplants were for non-autoimmune, non-viral reasons. Without induction therapy, subjects received standard immunosuppression until 12-24 months post-transplant. Findings and limits, study-wide: Graft donor-reactive T cells possibly entered the graft instead of undergoing deletion.

Assay: immunoSEQ multiplex PCR; the TCRdb copy retains only in-frame clones and omits some. The sample has some 110,000 clones, 75% to 95% seen once. V was cut by 4 bases and J by 5 bases, with 14 bases left in between. The CDR3 length is 14 residues. The germline gives CDR1 SNHLY, CDR2 FYNNEI. Sequenced here: CD4+ T cells from blood, sampled 12 months after liver transplant. This TCR came from a human patient who received a liver transplant. T cells may partly derive from the graft donor. The chain links TRBV2 to TRBJ2-5; D is undetermined. For the CDR3, the DNA is TGTGCCAGCAGTGGGGCTCAGTCCGGGGAGACCCAGTACTTC. Translating it yields CASSGAQSGETQYF. The full variable domain, its missing parts supplied by reference TRBV2 and TRBJ2-5, is EPEVTQTPSHQVTQMGQEVILRCVPISNHLYFYWYRQILGQKVEFLVSFYNNEISEKSEIFDDQFSVERPDGSNFTLKIRSTKLEDSAMYFCASSGAQSGETQYFGPGTRLLVL.